The clone carrying this T cell receptor beta chain was picked up a small number of times. Its antigen is as yet unknown. The CDR3 has 13 amino acids. Trimming took 3 bases from V and 3 from J, leaving 11 bases between them. Germline CDR1 and CDR2: DFQATT and SNEGSKA (reference sequence). The record originates from a study of post-analysis software for immune sequencing data. Study results and limitations: Normalized Chao1 diversity in multiple sclerosis patients fell significantly below that of controls. Patients had higher frequencies than controls of five TRBV segments, including TRBV5-6, TRBV5-1 and TRBV20-1.

Unique molecular identifiers were carried by the TCR beta cDNA libraries. Approximately 550,000 cDNA molecules came from roughly 0.93 to 9.6 million T cells. MiXCR, run by TCRdb on the PCR reads, gives a single entry per CDR3 protein. The table lists approximately 770,000 distinct CDR3 sequences, around 45% of them singletons. The chain links TRBV20-1 to TRBJ1-1; no firm D call. Material: blood. This TCR derives from a girl aged 10-17 years with multiple sclerosis. The CDR3 protein is CSARDREDTEAFF. The CDR3 DNA follows: TGCAGTGCTAGGGATCGGGAAGACACTGAAGCTTTCTTT.